This entry lists 14 T cell receptor beta chains sequenced from one sample in a study of blood T cell repertoires in COVID-19. TCRdb's table, derived via immunoSEQ multiplex PCR, lists solely in-frame clones and lacks some. In the table there are roughly 380,000 clones, about four fifths of which are singletons. The sequenced sample consisted of peripheral blood. Every receptor here comes from a human donor with acute or convalescent COVID-19. The donor label of this sample is uncertain.

The chain links TRBV27 to TRBJ1-1; no reliable D call. Germline CDR1 is MNHEY and CDR2 is SMNVEV (reference sequence). V gave up 2 bases and J gave up 5 bases, with 9 bases separating them. The CDR3 sequence is 13 residues long. The CDR3, as DNA: TGTGCCAGCAGTTTAGGCAGAGGAACTGAAGCTTTCTTT. This sequence encodes CASSLGRGTEAFF.

This chain connects TRBV9 to TRBJ2-5, with TRBD2 identical over 7 bases. This CDR3 is built from 16 residues. The V segment lost 3 bases and the J segment 4 bases; nucleotides outside the gene matches: 12. Looked up from germline, CDR1 is SGDLS and CDR2 is YYNGEE. The CDR3 loop reads CASSAGGSVSVETQYF. In DNA, the CDR3 is TGTGCCAGCAGCGCCGGGGGGAGCGTGAGTGTAGAGACCCAGTACTTC.

This clone appeared a single time. This chain links TRBV5-4 with TRBJ2-3; a possible D gene is TRBD1 (5 bases). Trimming removed 5 bases at V and 0 bases at J, with 10 bases between. Germline V gene data show CDR1 as SGHNT and CDR2 as YYREEE (reference sequence). The CDR3 has 14 amino acids. The CDR3 coding sequence is TGTGCCAGCAGGCTCAGGACAAGCACAGATACGCAGTATTTT. Translation: CASRLRTSTDTQYF.

This chain joins TRBV3-1 (or the pseudogene TRBV3-2) and TRBJ2-7; maybe TRBD2 (5 bases). The CDR3 covers 14 residues. Germline lookup yields CDR1 LGHDT and CDR2 YNNKEL (reference sequence). Trimming cost V 3 bases and J 7 bases, with 16 bases left between them. The CDR3: CASSQWGGEGEQYF. The CDR3 coding sequence is TGTGCCAGCAGCCAGTGGGGTGGTGAGGGAGAGCAGTACTTC.

The chain joins TRBV24-1 to TRBJ2-3; TRBD1 matches at 8 bases. Germline trimming cut 4 bases from V and 2 bases from J; bases unmatched to any gene: 7. CDR1 is KGHDR, CDR2 SFDVKD, per germline. This CDR3 is built from 16 residues. The DNA for the CDR3 is TGTGCCACCAGTGACCCGACAGGGGAAACCACAGATACGCAGTATTTT. It yields the protein CATSDPTGETTDTQYF.

The chain is built from TRBV24-1 and TRBJ1-2; D is ambiguous. The CDR3 sequence is 13 residues long. Germline-derived CDR1 and CDR2 are KGHDR and SFDVKD. V lost 6 bases and J lost 3, with 10 bases in between. CDR3 bases: TGTGCCACCAGTCAGTCCCAATACTATGGCTACACCTTC. As protein: CATSQSQYYGYTF.

The chain couples TRBV28 to TRBJ1-3; 11 nucleotides match TRBD1. Per the germline V gene, CDR1 is MDHEN and CDR2 is SYDVKM. Trimming cost V 4 bases and J 4 bases; bases outside gene matches: 12. The CDR3 runs 18 residues. The CDR3 loop reads CASSSPGQGGFDGNTIYF. CDR3 nucleotide sequence: TGTGCCAGCAGTTCCCCGGGACAGGGGGGGTTTGACGGAAACACCATATATTTT.

DNA of the CDR3: TGTGCCAGCAGCGGACCCGGGACAGGGGGCTACGAGCAGTACTTC. This encodes CASSGPGTGGYEQYF. The chain couples TRBV3-1 (or the pseudogene TRBV3-2) to TRBJ2-7, with 11 positions matching TRBD1. The junction had 6 bases not matched to a gene; V was cut back by 5 bases and J by 3 bases. Germline assignment: CDR1 LGHDT and CDR2 YNNKEL (reference sequence). The CDR3 covers 15 residues.

The chain couples TRBV5-6 to TRBJ1-1; D is possibly TRBD1 (6 bases). Germline V gene data show CDR1 as SGHDT and CDR2 as YYEEEE. V was shortened by 4 bases and J by 2 bases, with 15 bases between the two germline ends. CDR3 length equals 15 residues. The CDR3 reads CASSLRGQINTEAFF. In DNA, the CDR3 is TGTGCCAGCAGCCTTCGGGGACAAATAAACACTGAAGCTTTCTTT. Full variable domain (outside the CDR3, taken from reference TRBV5-6 and TRBJ1-1): DAGVTQSPTHLIKTRGQQVTLRCSPKSGHDTVSWYQQALGQGPQFIFQYYEEEERQRGNFPDRFSGHQFPNYSSELNVNALLLGDSALYLCASSLRGQINTEAFFGQGTRLTVV.

This clone was seen just once. The chain employs TRBV29-1 and TRBJ1-2; D may be TRBD1 (6 bases). Deletions cut 7 bases from V and 7 bases from J, with 10 bases between. The CDR3 consists of 10 residues. Germline assignment: CDR1 SQVTM and CDR2 ANQGSEA. The CDR3 loop is CSAGESGYTF. The DNA of the CDR3 is TGCAGCGCAGGGGAATCTGGCTACACCTTC.

The table lists this clone with a few counts. The rearrangement links TRBV7-8 to TRBJ1-5; maybe TRBD1 (6 bases). V lost 4 bases to trimming and J lost 3 bases, with 16 bases between them. The CDR3 has 16 amino acids. CDR1 is SGHVS, CDR2 FQNEAQ, per germline. The DNA for the CDR3 is TGTGCCAGCAGCTCACGACAGGTGGGGGACAATCAGCCCCAGCATTTT. Its protein product is CASSSRQVGDNQPQHF.

This chain connects TRBV10-3 to TRBJ2-7; D might be TRBD1 (6 bases). The germline CDR1 and CDR2 sequences are ENHRY and SYGVKD. CDR3 size: 16 residues. With 4 bases removed from V and 3 bases from J, the gap between germline ends came to 19 bases. CDR3 sequence reads: CAISGTGRNFSYEQYF. CDR3 nucleotide sequence: TGTGCCATCAGTGGAACAGGGCGGAACTTTAGCTACGAGCAGTACTTC.

The rearrangement links TRBV25-1 to TRBJ2-1; D not certain. Germline V gene sequence: CDR1 MGHDK, CDR2 SYGVNS. The CDR3 runs to 12 residues. V was pared by 3 bases and J by 10 bases, with 10 bases between. The CDR3 protein is CASSDWSVEQFF. CDR3 bases: TGTGCCAGCAGTGATTGGAGCGTCGAGCAGTTCTTC.

This clone was recorded a few times. This chain joins TRBV27 and TRBJ1-2, with TRBD1 matching over 9 bases. Trimming took 5 bases from V and 3 from J; bases not matched to a gene: 13. The CDR3 length is 17 residues. In germline, CDR1 is MNHEY, CDR2 SMNVEV (reference sequence). CDR3 residues: CASSPRDRVGVDYGYTF. The CDR3 DNA sequence: TGTGCCAGCAGTCCCCGGGACAGGGTCGGCGTTGACTATGGCTACACCTTC.